Listed below are T cell receptor beta chains from one sample, sequenced in a study of control samples from healthy donors and cancer patients. The repertoire was sequenced with immunoSEQ multiplex PCR; TCRdb's copy has only in-frame clones and lacks some. The sample carries 99,000 or so clones, around 82% recorded once. Sequencing was performed on blood. The source of these receptors is a woman aged 50 to 65 in good health. The CDR3 runs from the conserved cysteine through the conserved F or W. Each record gives: J gene, V gene, D gene, CDR3 protein. The D gene is left open where the match is weak.

j_gene: TRBJ2-7
v_gene: TRBV10-3
d_gene: NA
CDR3aa: CAISESSSAAYEQYF

j_gene: TRBJ2-3
v_gene: TRBV15
d_gene: NA
CDR3aa: CATSRVWPDTQYF

j_gene: TRBJ1-4
v_gene: TRBV5-6
d_gene: NA
CDR3aa: CASSLVGFEKLFF

j_gene: TRBJ1-5
v_gene: TRBV10-3
d_gene: NA
CDR3aa: CAISGWGGNQPQHF

j_gene: TRBJ1-3
v_gene: TRBV6-5
d_gene: NA
CDR3aa: CASSRSSGNTIYF

j_gene: TRBJ1-1
v_gene: TRBV7-3
d_gene: NA
CDR3aa: CASSAPHRGNTEAFF

j_gene: TRBJ1-2
v_gene: TRBV15
d_gene: TRBD1
CDR3aa: CATSRTQEAYRGADGYTF

j_gene: TRBJ1-1
v_gene: TRBV6-6
d_gene: NA
CDR3aa: CASSYPLTGQAFF

j_gene: TRBJ2-1
v_gene: TRBV15
d_gene: TRBD2
CDR3aa: CATSRDLLAGNNEQFF

j_gene: TRBJ2-7
v_gene: TRBV5-4
d_gene: NA
CDR3aa: CASSLAGRGSYEQYF

j_gene: TRBJ1-3
v_gene: TRBV11-3
d_gene: NA
CDR3aa: CASSSRGNTIYF

j_gene: TRBJ2-1
v_gene: TRBV2
d_gene: TRBD2
CDR3aa: CASNPGLAGVEQFF

j_gene: TRBJ2-1
v_gene: TRBV2
d_gene: TRBD2
CDR3aa: CASSSGLASVHEQFF

j_gene: TRBJ2-2
v_gene: TRBV11-3
d_gene: NA
CDR3aa: CASSPPGHNTGELFF

j_gene: TRBJ1-5
v_gene: TRBV23-1
d_gene: NA
CDR3aa: CASSQPGGASPQPQHF

j_gene: TRBJ1-1
v_gene: TRBV7-9
d_gene: NA
CDR3aa: CASSLIGTEAFF

j_gene: TRBJ2-1
v_gene: TRBV3-1/TRBV3-2
d_gene: NA
CDR3aa: CASSKRMVVYNEQFF

j_gene: TRBJ1-2
v_gene: TRBV9
d_gene: NA
CDR3aa: CASSPPTARDGGYTF

j_gene: TRBJ2-7
v_gene: TRBV19
d_gene: NA
CDR3aa: CASSLGSYEQYF

j_gene: TRBJ2-2
v_gene: TRBV6-6
d_gene: TRBD2
CDR3aa: CASSYSGGAGGGELFF

j_gene: TRBJ2-1
v_gene: TRBV21-1
d_gene: NA
CDR3aa: CASSMWDLDEQFF

j_gene: TRBJ2-2
v_gene: TRBV27
d_gene: NA
CDR3aa: CASSFGVDMFANTGELFF

j_gene: TRBJ2-2
v_gene: TRBV7-9
d_gene: NA
CDR3aa: CAGSRAGTGELFF

j_gene: TRBJ1-5
v_gene: TRBV4-3
d_gene: NA
CDR3aa: CASSFHRDSNQPQHF

j_gene: TRBJ1-2
v_gene: TRBV2
d_gene: TRBD1
CDR3aa: CASSVWGTGLNYGYTF

j_gene: TRBJ2-5
v_gene: TRBV7-8
d_gene: NA
CDR3aa: CASSLVGNQETQYF

j_gene: TRBJ2-3
v_gene: TRBV5-4
d_gene: TRBD1
CDR3aa: CASSRDRVADTQYF

j_gene: TRBJ2-1
v_gene: TRBV7-4
d_gene: NA
CDR3aa: CASSPSGVSYNEQFF

j_gene: TRBJ1-1
v_gene: TRBV3-1/TRBV3-2
d_gene: TRBD1
CDR3aa: CASTQGVENTEAFF

j_gene: TRBJ1-4
v_gene: TRBV19
d_gene: NA
CDR3aa: CASSIGVATNEKLFF

j_gene: TRBJ2-5
v_gene: TRBV19
d_gene: TRBD2
CDR3aa: CASSRGGLYQETQYF

j_gene: TRBJ2-2
v_gene: TRBV29-1
d_gene: NA
CDR3aa: CSAERWTGELFF

j_gene: TRBJ1-2
v_gene: TRBV2
d_gene: NA
CDR3aa: CAQKRTGGGYTF

j_gene: TRBJ2-4
v_gene: TRBV11-3
d_gene: NA
CDR3aa: CASSLRGVYGKNIQYF

j_gene: TRBJ2-5
v_gene: TRBV18
d_gene: TRBD1
CDR3aa: CASSPQIGPTGDQETQYF

j_gene: TRBJ1-2
v_gene: TRBV28
d_gene: TRBD1
CDR3aa: CAVGQGQNGYTF

j_gene: TRBJ2-1
v_gene: TRBV6-1
d_gene: TRBD1
CDR3aa: CASSEALAGGGNEQFF